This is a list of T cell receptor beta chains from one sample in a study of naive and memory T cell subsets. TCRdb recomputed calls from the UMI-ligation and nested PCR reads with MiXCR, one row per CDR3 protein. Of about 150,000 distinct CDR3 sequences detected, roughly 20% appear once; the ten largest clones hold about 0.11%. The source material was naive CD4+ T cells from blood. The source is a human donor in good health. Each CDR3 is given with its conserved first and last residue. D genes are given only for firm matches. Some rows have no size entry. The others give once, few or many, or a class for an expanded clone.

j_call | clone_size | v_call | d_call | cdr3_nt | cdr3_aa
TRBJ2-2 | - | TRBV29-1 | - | TGCAGCGTGAACGGGATCGAGAACACCGGGGAGCTGTTTTTT | CSVNGIENTGELFF
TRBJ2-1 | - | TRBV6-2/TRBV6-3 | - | TGTGCCAGCAGTTACCAGGTAGCCTCCTACAATGAGCAGTTCTTC | CASSYQVASYNEQFF
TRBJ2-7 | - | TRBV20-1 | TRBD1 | TGCAGTGCTAGAGAGCTCCCGGGACAGTCCTACGAGCAGTACTTC | CSARELPGQSYEQYF
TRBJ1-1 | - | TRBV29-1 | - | TGCAGCGTTAAGGTTGGAGCGGCGAACACTGAAGCTTTCTTT | CSVKVGAANTEAFF
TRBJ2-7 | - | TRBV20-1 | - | TGCAGTGCTAGGGACCCGGCGCAGGGCAACTACGAGCAGTACTTC | CSARDPAQGNYEQYF
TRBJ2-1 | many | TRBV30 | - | TGTGCTTATTCCCAAGGAGGGCCGAGACCTGAGCAGTTCTTC | CAYSQGGPRPEQFF
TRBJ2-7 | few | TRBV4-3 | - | TGCGCCAGCAGCCGGACCTGGGGGTCCGACTCAACAGGGAGCTCCTACGAGCAGTACTTC | CASSRTWGSDSTGSSYEQYF
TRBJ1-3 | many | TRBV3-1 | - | TGTGCCAGCAGCCAAGGCAGAGGCTCTGGAAACACCATATATTTT | CASSQGRGSGNTIYF
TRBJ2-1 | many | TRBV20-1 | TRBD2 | TGCAGTGCCGACACTTGGACTAGCGGGAGCTCCTACAATGAGCAGTTCTTC | CSADTWTSGSSYNEQFF
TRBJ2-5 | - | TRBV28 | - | TGTGCCAGCAGTTTATCCCTACAAGAGACCCAGTACTTC | CASSLSLQETQYF
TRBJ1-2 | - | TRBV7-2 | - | TGTGCCAGCAGCCCCCACGGGACGGCGATATCTAGCTATGGCTACACCTTC | CASSPHGTAISSYGYTF
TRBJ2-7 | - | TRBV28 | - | TGTGCCAGCAGTTACCCTAGACTCCACCAAACGGCTCTTAACGAGCAGTACTTC | CASSYPRLHQTALNEQYF
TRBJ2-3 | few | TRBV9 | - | TGTGCCAGCAGCGTCAGGGAAGAGGATACGCAGTATTTT | CASSVREEDTQYF
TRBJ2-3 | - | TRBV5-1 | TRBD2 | TGCGCCAGCAGCTACACTAGCGGGAGCCTCACAGATACGCAGTATTTT | CASSYTSGSLTDTQYF
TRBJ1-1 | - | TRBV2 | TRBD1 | TGTGCCAGCAGGTATGACAGGGGTTCCACTGAAGCTTTCTTT | CASRYDRGSTEAFF
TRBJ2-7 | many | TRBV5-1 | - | TGCGCCAGCAGTTACACTTTGGGCTTAACTACCTACGAGCAGTACTTC | CASSYTLGLTTYEQYF
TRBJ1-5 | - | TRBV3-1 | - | TGTGCCAGCAGCCAAGATAGGCTGACCGGTCACAATCAGCCCCAGCATTTT | CASSQDRLTGHNQPQHF
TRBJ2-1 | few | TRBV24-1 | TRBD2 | TGTGCCACCAGTGACCAGACTAGCGGGAGGAACAATGAGCAGTTCTTC | CATSDQTSGRNNEQFF
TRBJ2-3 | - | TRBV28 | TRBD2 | TGTGCCAGCAATGGGGGGGGAGCGGGAGCAGATACGCAGTATTTT | CASNGGGAGADTQYF
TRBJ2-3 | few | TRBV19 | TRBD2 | TGTGCCAGTAGTCTTGGGACTAGCGCAGATACGCAGTATTTT | CASSLGTSADTQYF
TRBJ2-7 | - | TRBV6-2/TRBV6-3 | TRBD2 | TGTGCCAGCAGTTACTCGACGGGGGGAGCTCAAGATTACGAGCAGTACTTC | CASSYSTGGAQDYEQYF